This is a list of T cell receptor beta chains from one sample in a study of shared clonotypes between healthy human individuals. Sequenced by immunoSEQ multiplex PCR; TCRdb stores in-frame clones only, minus some. The sample carries approximately 2,000,000 clones, 93% recorded once. The sample consisted of naive CD8+ T cells from PBMCs. The receptors were sampled from a man between 18 and 35 years old in good health. Some clones in this sample may be carry-over from other donors' samples. Each CDR3 is given without its conserved first and last residue. Fields, in order: J gene, V gene, CDR3 protein.

>TRBJ2-7|TRBV21-1
ASRDVAGGHYEQY
>TRBJ1-1|TRBV5-1
ASSLAGEAF
>TRBJ2-1|TRBV30
AWSPWRAQAASEF
>TRBJ1-1|TRBV11-2
ASSLYPLRTDMNTEAF
>TRBJ1-2|TRBV5-1
ASSLGGQGIGYT
>TRBJ1-6|TRBV5-6
ASSLGWSESSYNSPLH
>TRBJ2-1|TRBV5-6
ASSLSSGIIFAEQF
>TRBJ2-1|TRBV5-8
ASTPPGLAIYNEQF
>TRBJ2-1|TRBV10-3
AIGGDSSYNEQF
>TRBJ2-5|TRBV7-9
ASSLLYKGETQY
>TRBJ2-1|TRBV2
ASSEWDPDF
>TRBJ1-4|TRBV7-9
ASSLVTANEKLF
>TRBJ1-2|TRBV5-1
ASSSKQGPANYGYT
>TRBJ2-1|TRBV5-1
ASSFRWSSYNEQF
>TRBJ2-7|TRBV7-9
ASSPGTGFSYEQY
>TRBJ1-1|TRBV10-2
ASSESAGILNTEAF
>TRBJ2-7|TRBV7-6
ASSLEGGYEQY
>TRBJ2-7|TRBV28
ASSLRRRGLTYEQY
>TRBJ2-3|TRBV30
AWYPGLAGPDTQY
>TRBJ2-7|TRBV11-2
ASSLAAGGGYEQY
>TRBJ2-1|TRBV7-9
ASSPKNRGGNEQF
>TRBJ2-7|TRBV28
ASSLRSVYEQY
>TRBJ2-1|TRBV19
ASSETGAWEQF
>TRBJ2-7|TRBV14
ASSQVGAGNYEQY
>TRBJ2-1|TRBV7-9
ASSLDTGPGEQF
>TRBJ1-3|TRBV4-1
ASSQDRDREVDTIY
>TRBJ2-1|TRBV28
ASSSGDNEQF
>TRBJ2-6|TRBV7-6
ASKGGALSGANVLT
>TRBJ1-2|TRBV27
ASSLKGLSYGYT
>TRBJ1-2|TRBV5-1
ASSLDQGRGSGYT
>TRBJ2-7|TRBV28
ASSFRLGDYEQY
>TRBJ1-1|TRBV7-9
ASSPKRDSEAF
>TRBJ2-7|TRBV7-9
ASSFRGGSQDEQY
>TRBJ1-2|TRBV5-1
ASSLTENYGYT
>TRBJ1-2|TRBV14
ASSQDQGPYGYT
>TRBJ2-3|TRBV27
ASSPGLALSTDTQY
>TRBJ2-6|TRBV27
ASSTGLAGVSGANVLT
>TRBJ2-7|TRBV11-2
ASSFPVGRTYEQY
>TRBJ2-7|TRBV19
ASSPRTGQLHEQY
>NA|TRBV25-1
ATGLAVTYEQY
>TRBJ2-1|TRBV7-9
AETGLAAEQF
>TRBJ2-3|TRBV4-1
ASASGPSTDTQY
>TRBJ1-2|TRBV5-1
ASSLYGNGYT
>TRBJ1-2|TRBV30
AWRLRGDYGYT
>TRBJ2-2|TRBV28
ASSPLGLAGSGGELF
>TRBJ2-1|TRBV9
ASSVVATSYNEQF
>TRBJ2-1|TRBV5-1
ASSLGSRGSLSNEQF
>TRBJ2-1|TRBV9
ASSVAAGGAYNEQF
>TRBJ2-2|TRBV7-9
ASSLGIQELF
>TRBJ1-1|TRBV19
ASSTGTRDLEAF
>TRBJ2-3|TRBV10-3
AISSGGAPDTQY
>TRBJ1-1|TRBV7-9
VSSSPGLRNTEAF
>TRBJ2-2|TRBV27
ASSPHGGELF